This T cell receptor (beta chain) was captured in a study of shared clonotypes between healthy human individuals. Original methodology: There were no quality scores in the junction-only immunoSEQ sequences, so filtering differed. This table comes from immunoSEQ multiplex PCR, and its TCRdb copy is limited to in-frame clones, with some not included. V and J calls and clone size follow that table, whereas D and trimming were derived from the DNA. The sample carries roughly 380,000 clones, approximately 97% recorded once. The CDR3 spans 13 residues. Trimming left V 0 bases short and J 2 bases short, with 3 bases between. Germline CDR1 SGHTS, CDR2 YDEGEE.

This sequence originates from a man between 25 and 39 years old in good health. Sequencing was done on a sample of memory CD8+ T cells sorted from blood. Indicated subset: CD45RO+ cells pooled with CCR7-negative TemRA cells. The chain carries TRBV5-8 and TRBJ2-1; D not certain. The CDR3 loop is CASSLATYNEQFF. CDR3 nucleotides: TGTGCCAGCAGCTTGGCCACCTACAATGAGCAGTTCTTC.